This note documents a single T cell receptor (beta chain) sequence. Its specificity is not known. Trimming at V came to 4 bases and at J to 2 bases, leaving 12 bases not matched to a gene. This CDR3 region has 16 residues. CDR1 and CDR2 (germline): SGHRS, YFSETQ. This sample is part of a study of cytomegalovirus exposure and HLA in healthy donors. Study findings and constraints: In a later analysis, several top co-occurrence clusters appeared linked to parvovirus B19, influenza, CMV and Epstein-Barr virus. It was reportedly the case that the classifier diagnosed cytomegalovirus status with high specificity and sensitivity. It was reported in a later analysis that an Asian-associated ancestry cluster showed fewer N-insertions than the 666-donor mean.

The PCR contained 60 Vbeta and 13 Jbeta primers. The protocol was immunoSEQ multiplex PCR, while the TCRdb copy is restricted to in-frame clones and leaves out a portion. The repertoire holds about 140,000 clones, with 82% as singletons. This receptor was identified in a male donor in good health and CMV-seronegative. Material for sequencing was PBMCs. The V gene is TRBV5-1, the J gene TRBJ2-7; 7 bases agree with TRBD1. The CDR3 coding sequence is TGCGCCAGCAGCATACAAGAACAGGGGCCCCCCTACGAGCAGTACTTC. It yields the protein CASSIQEQGPPYEQYF.